These 28 T cell receptor beta chains came from one sample sequenced in a study of a mutant IDH1 vaccine in newly diagnosed glioma. These TCRs are of unknown antigen specificity. The protocol was immunoSEQ multiplex PCR, while the TCRdb copy is restricted to in-frame clones and leaves out a portion. The sample records roughly 28,000 clones, roughly three quarters being singletons. Stated time point: week 5, during vaccination. Every vaccination contained 300 ug of the mutant IDH1 20-mer peptide and was paired with topical imiquimod. Sequencing used PBMCs, obtained from a glioma patient whose treatment included an IDH1 peptide vaccine. The receptors shown here come from a man aged 35-49 years with glioma. Some clones in this sample may be carry-over from other donors' samples.

By sample fraction, this clone is medium-sized. This chain joins TRBV7-6 and TRBJ1-5; no reliable D call. The germline CDR1 and CDR2 sequences are SGHVS and FNYEAQ. The CDR3 loop spans 12 amino acids. V was trimmed by 3 bases and J by 4 bases, leaving 4 bases between them. In nucleotides, the CDR3 is TGTGCCAGCAGCTTCAAGAATCAGCCCCAGCATTTT. Translating it yields CASSFKNQPQHF.

V usage is TRBV18 and J usage is TRBJ1-1; D is uncertain. This CDR3 is built from 12 residues. Trimming took 3 bases from V and 1 from J, leaving 3 bases between them. Germline CDR1 KGHSH, CDR2 LQKENI. The CDR3 sequence is CASSPQNTEAFF. CDR3 bases: TGTGCCAGCTCACCCCAGAACACTGAAGCTTTCTTT.

The chain joins TRBV6-1 to TRBJ1-2; 9 bases are a match to TRBD1. Germline V gene sequence: CDR1 MNHNS, CDR2 SASEGT. The CDR3 is 14 residues long. Trimming removed 6 bases from V and 4 bases from J; junction bases left unmatched: 6. The CDR3 sequence is CASSRQGDSYGYTF. The CDR3 region has the DNA TGTGCCAGCAGCCGACAGGGGGATTCCTATGGCTACACCTTC.

The chain combines TRBV5-4 with TRBJ1-2, with TRBD1 matching 12 bases. CDR3 length equals 14 residues. Germline CDR1 and CDR2: SGHNT and YYREEE (reference sequence). V shed 4 bases and J 7 bases; nucleotides not matched to a gene: 5. The CDR3 DNA is TGTGCCAGCAGCGGGGACAGGGGGCTGGGTGGCTACACCTTC. Encoded protein: CASSGDRGLGGYTF.

This rearrangement joins TRBV2 to TRBJ2-7; D uncertain. Trimming cost V 6 bases and J 1 base, with 7 bases left between them. The CDR3 loop spans 12 amino acids. Per germline, CDR1 SNHLY and CDR2 FYNNEI. CDR3 in DNA: TGTGCCAGCAGGGCAGTTTCCTACGAGCAGTACTTC. Amino acids: CASRAVSYEQYF.

The CDR3: CAWSSGVNQPQHF. The CDR3 DNA follows: TGTGCCTGGAGTTCAGGGGTAAATCAGCCCCAGCATTTT. The chain uses TRBV30 and TRBJ1-5; D is perhaps TRBD1 (6 bases). The CDR3 sequence is 13 residues long. V lost 2 bases and J lost 4, with 9 bases in between. The germline gives CDR1 GTSNPN, CDR2 SVGIG (reference sequence).

J is TRBJ2-7 and V is TRBV6-6, with D uncertain. CDR1 and CDR2 (germline): MNHNY, SVGAGI (reference sequence). V lost 0 bases and J lost 6, with 9 bases in between. CDR3 size: 13 residues. CDR3 DNA: TGTGCCAGCAGTTACTCGGCGAACGGCGAGCAGTACTTC. Its translation is CASSYSANGEQYF.

The J gene is TRBJ2-3, the V gene TRBV19; D not certain. Germline V gene data show CDR1 as LNHDA and CDR2 as SQIVND (reference sequence). Trimming took 3 bases from V and 4 from J, leaving 11 bases between them. CDR3 length: 14 residues. The CDR3 DNA sequence: TGTGCCAGTAGTATGACGGCGGAAGCAGATACGCAGTATTTT. Its translation: CASSMTAEADTQYF.

This clone showed up just a few times. The chain has TRBV4-1 and TRBJ1-5; D may be TRBD1 (5 bases). V dropped 1 base and J dropped 10 bases, with 14 bases sitting between them. The V gene's germline CDR1 is MGHRA and CDR2 YSYEKL. CDR3 length: 14 amino acids. The CDR3 nucleotides are TGCGCCAGCAGCCAAGGGAGGGGACCTAGTCCCCAGCATTTT. Its translation is CASSQGRGPSPQHF.

The count of this clone is one. The chain uses TRBV28 and TRBJ1-2; a possible D gene is TRBD1 (6 bases). The CDR3 runs to 13 residues. Trimming pared 6 bases from V and 5 bases from J, leaving 13 bases between. The germline CDR1 and CDR2 sequences are MDHEN and SYDVKM. CDR3 sequence reads: CASRSPGAYGYTF. CDR3 sequence (DNA): TGTGCCAGCAGAAGCCCAGGGGCGTATGGCTACACCTTC.

The table lists this clone with a count of one. The rearrangement uses TRBV6-1 and TRBJ2-2; 9 bases are a match to TRBD1. In germline, CDR1 is MNHNS, CDR2 SASEGT. This CDR3 contains 15 residues. V gave up 5 bases and J gave up 5 bases; unmatched junction bases: 6. CDR3 sequence: CASSKGDRDTGELFF. CDR3 DNA: TGTGCCAGCAGTAAGGGGGACAGGGATACCGGGGAGCTGTTTTTT.

The V gene is TRBV29-1, the J gene TRBJ1-2; D is uncertain. The CDR3 totals 13 residues. V was pared by 4 bases and J by 7 bases, with 16 bases between. CDR1 is SQVTM and CDR2 is ANQGSEA in the germline V gene. The CDR3: CSVAREGASGYTF. Written as DNA, the CDR3 is TGCAGCGTTGCCCGAGAGGGCGCCAGTGGCTACACCTTC.

This rearrangement joins TRBV4-3 to TRBJ1-1; D unclear. The germline V gene encodes CDR1 LGHNA and CDR2 YSLEER. There are 17 residues in the CDR3. V lost 2 bases, J lost 3 bases, and 19 bases lay in between. CDR3 loop: CASSQTGREVLYTEAFF. CDR3 bases: TGCGCCAGCAGCCAAACCGGGCGGGAGGTTTTGTACACTGAAGCTTTCTTT.

The chain combines TRBV7-6 with TRBJ2-7, with a possible D match to TRBD2 (7 bases). V was trimmed by 5 bases and J by 5 bases, leaving 13 bases between them. CDR3 length: 13 residues. The V gene's germline CDR1 is SGHVS and CDR2 FNYEAQ. CDR3 DNA: TGTGCCAGCAGCCCCTCGGGGGGCCACGAGCAGTACTTC. Translated: CASSPSGGHEQYF.

V and J are TRBV4-1 and TRBJ1-6; 9 bases are shared with TRBD1. The CDR3 is 13 residues long. The V gene end was trimmed by 4 bases and the J gene end by 13 bases; junction bases not matched to a gene: 5. Germline V CDR1 and CDR2: MGHRA, YSYEKL. This CDR3 reads CASSPEDRGPLHF. In DNA, the CDR3 is TGCGCCAGCAGCCCAGAGGACAGGGGCCCCCTCCACTTT.

The chain uses TRBV5-6 and TRBJ1-1, with TRBD1 as a possible D gene (5 bases). CDR1 is SGHDT, CDR2 YYEEEE, per germline. V lost 1 base and J 3 bases, leaving 16 bases between the germline ends. The CDR3 extends over 16 amino acids. CDR3 bases: TGTGCCAGCAGCTTGAATGTGGGCAGGGAGGACACTGAAGCTTTCTTT. It is translated as CASSLNVGREDTEAFF.

This chain connects TRBV2 to TRBJ1-4; perhaps TRBD1 as D (6 bases). The V gene's germline CDR1 is SNHLY and CDR2 FYNNEI. V was clipped by 4 bases and J by 0 bases, with 12 bases between them. This CDR3 contains 16 residues. CDR3 region: CASSGGDTATNEKLFF. In nucleotides, the CDR3 is TGTGCCAGCAGTGGGGGGGACACCGCAACTAATGAAAAACTGTTTTTT.

This chain connects TRBV5-6 to TRBJ2-7, with TRBD1 matching 8 bases. V shed 4 bases, J shed 2 bases, and the junction held 5 bases outside the gene matches. CDR3 size: 14 residues. Germline CDR1 SGHDT, CDR2 YYEEEE. CDR3 residues: CASSMPGQAYEQYF. The CDR3 nucleotides read TGTGCCAGCAGCATGCCGGGACAGGCCTACGAGCAGTACTTC.

This chain connects TRBV5-1 to TRBJ1-1; tentatively, D is TRBD1 (6 bases). The V and J ends lost 7 bases and 1 base respectively, with 20 bases between them. The CDR3 is 16 residues long. Per the germline V gene, CDR1 is SGHRS and CDR2 is YFSETQ. The CDR3 region has the DNA TGCGCCAGCGGACACGGGAGTGGGACATGGAACACTGAAGCTTTCTTT. Translated, it gives CASGHGSGTWNTEAFF.

The CDR3 sequence is CSATVGEKLFF. The CDR3 region has the DNA TGCAGTGCTACAGTGGGCGAAAAACTGTTTTTT. The chain links TRBV20-1 to TRBJ1-4; no definite D call. The CDR3 length is 11 residues. V lost 4 bases to trimming and J lost 8 bases, with 8 bases between them. The germline gives CDR1 DFQATT, CDR2 SNEGSKA (reference sequence).

The chain joins TRBV7-9 to TRBJ2-7; TRBD2 matches at 7 bases. Germline assignment: CDR1 SEHNR and CDR2 FQNEAQ (reference sequence). The CDR3 runs 14 residues. V gave up 4 bases and J gave up 4 bases; unmatched junction bases: 7. The CDR3 here is CASSSPGLRYEQYF. CDR3 nucleotide sequence: TGTGCCAGCAGCTCCCCGGGACTAAGGTACGAGCAGTACTTC.

The gene calls are TRBV6-5 and TRBJ2-7, with D possibly being TRBD2 (6 bases). Germline loops: CDR1 MNHEY, CDR2 SVGAGI. V lost 7 bases and J lost 0, with 10 bases in between. CDR3 size: 13 residues. Here the CDR3 DNA reads TGTGCCAGCACCTACGGGAGCTCCTACGAGCAGTACTTC. Encoded protein: CASTYGSSYEQYF.

V usage is TRBV4-2 and J usage is TRBJ2-3; D is unresolved. The V and J ends lost 3 bases and 4 bases respectively, with 17 bases between them. Germline-derived CDR1 and CDR2 are LGHNA and YNFKEQ. CDR3 length equals 16 residues. The CDR3 loop is CASSQRTAILSDTQYF. In DNA, the CDR3 is TGTGCCAGCAGCCAGCGCACGGCTATTTTGTCAGATACGCAGTATTTT.

The J gene is TRBJ2-1, the V gene TRBV7-9; tentative D call: TRBD2 (5 bases). Deletions cut 0 bases from V and 5 bases from J, with 11 bases between. The CDR3 has 15 residues. Germline V lookup: CDR1 SEHNR, CDR2 FQNEAQ (reference sequence). The CDR3 protein is CASSLAGRVHNEQFF. CDR3 nucleotides: TGTGCCAGCAGCTTAGCAGGGCGGGTACACAATGAGCAGTTCTTC.

In this sample, this clone turned up a few times. The chain has TRBV6-5 and TRBJ1-1; 7 positions match TRBD1. The CDR3 has 13 residues. CDR1 and CDR2 from the germline V gene are MNHEY and SVGAGI. Trimming cost V 4 bases and J 4 bases; bases outside gene matches: 3. CDR3 in DNA: TGTGCCAGCAGTTTATACAGGGGCACTGAAGCTTTCTTT. It codes for CASSLYRGTEAFF.

The gene calls are TRBV10-3 and TRBJ2-1; TRBD2 matches at 15 bases. This CDR3 has 16 residues. Germline V gene data show CDR1 as ENHRY and CDR2 as SYGVKD. V lost 7 bases to trimming and J lost 5 bases; unmatched junction nucleotides: 6. CDR3 amino acids: CAITRGTSGGNNEQFF. For the CDR3, the DNA is TGTGCCATCACGAGGGGGACTAGCGGGGGGAACAATGAGCAGTTCTTC.

This chain links TRBV30 with TRBJ2-7; 9 nucleotides align to TRBD1. This CDR3 comprises 15 residues. V trimming: 2 bases; J trimming: 5 bases; junction bases outside the gene matches: 10. Per germline, CDR1 GTSNPN and CDR2 SVGIG (reference sequence). CDR3 DNA sequence: TGTGCCTGGAGTCCAAGAGGACAGGGGCTCCACGAGCAGTACTTC. It translates to CAWSPRGQGLHEQYF.

The chain links TRBV5-4 to TRBJ1-1; no clear D. CDR1 is SGHNT, CDR2 YYREEE, per germline (reference sequence). Trimming pared 0 bases from V and 3 bases from J, leaving 9 bases between. The CDR3 has 14 amino acids. CDR3 DNA sequence: TGTGCCAGCAGCTTGGAAGGGCGCCACACTGAAGCTTTCTTT. It encodes CASSLEGRHTEAFF.